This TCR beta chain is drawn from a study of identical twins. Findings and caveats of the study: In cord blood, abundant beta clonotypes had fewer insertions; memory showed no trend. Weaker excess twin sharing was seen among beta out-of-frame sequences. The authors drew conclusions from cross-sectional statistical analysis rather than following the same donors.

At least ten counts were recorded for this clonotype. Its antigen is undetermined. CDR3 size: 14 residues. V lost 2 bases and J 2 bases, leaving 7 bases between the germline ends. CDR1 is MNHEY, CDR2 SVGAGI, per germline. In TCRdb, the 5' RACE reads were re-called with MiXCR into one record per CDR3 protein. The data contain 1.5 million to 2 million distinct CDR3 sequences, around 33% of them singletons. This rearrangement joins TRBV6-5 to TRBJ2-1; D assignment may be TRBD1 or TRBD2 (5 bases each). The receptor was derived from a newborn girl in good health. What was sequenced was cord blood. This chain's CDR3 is CASSYGTAYNEQFF. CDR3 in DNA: TGTGCCAGCAGTTACGGGACGGCCTACAATGAGCAGTTCTTC.